This TCR beta chain came from a study of blood T cells in healthy people across ages. Findings and caveats of the study: Strong correlation existed between TCR beta diversity and naive T cell percentage. Age advanced and TCR beta diversity per million T cells fell, roughly linearly.

Germline assignment: CDR1 SNHLY and CDR2 FYNNEI. The CDR3 length is 13 residues. Through a sample-barcoded 5' primer and a J-beta primer mix, a second PCR was run for roughly 6 to 12 cycles. Each cDNA molecule carried a tag from a template-switch adaptor that contained 12 random nucleotides. At least 3 million CDR3-containing paired-end reads were obtained per sample. TCRdb re-analysed the 5' RACE reads in MiXCR, keeping a single row per CDR3 protein. The sample includes about 620,000 distinct CDR3 sequences, under 25% seen only once; the top ten take 3% to 4.5%. As for this clonotype: Its antigen is not known.

The chain carries TRBV2 and TRBJ2-5, with D unclear. The tail of the sequence fits TRBJ2-7 better, so the J call may be wrong. The receptor's source is a man aged 65-85 years in good health. Source material: blood. CDR3 sequence (DNA): TGTGCCGAAGTCGTTCGGGTCAGTTACGAGCAGTACTTC. It codes for CAEVVRVSYEQYF.